A selection of T cell receptor beta chains follows, all from one sample in a study of early T cells in non-severe SARS-CoV-2 infection. From the 5' RACE reads, TCRdb called clonotypes with MiXCR, one entry per CDR3 protein. The sample consists of about 45,000 distinct CDR3 sequences, more than 9% of them appearing once. Sample: whole blood. These receptors were collected from an adult who was a healthcare worker with PCR-confirmed SARS-CoV-2 infection or an uninfected control (not recorded which). Each CDR3 is given without its conserved first and last residue.

v_call: TRBV6-5
cdr3_length: 13
j_call: TRBJ2-1
cdr3_aa: ASSRQVSSYNEQF

v_call: TRBV28
cdr3_length: 13
j_call: TRBJ2-7
cdr3_aa: ASSWPKGGSYEQY

v_call: TRBV10-3
cdr3_length: 11
j_call: TRBJ2-7
cdr3_aa: AIRNGEAYEQY

v_call: TRBV27
cdr3_length: 13
j_call: TRBJ2-1
cdr3_aa: ASTLLAGSYNEQF

v_call: TRBV20-1
cdr3_length: 11
j_call: TRBJ1-4
cdr3_aa: SASLQPNEKLF

v_call: TRBV7-9
cdr3_length: 13
j_call: TRBJ2-6
cdr3_aa: ASSLGILGANVLT

v_call: TRBV29-1
cdr3_length: 13
j_call: TRBJ2-2
cdr3_aa: SAGAPGRNTGELF

v_call: TRBV20-1
cdr3_length: 11
j_call: TRBJ1-6
cdr3_aa: SAVATGLSPLH

v_call: TRBV27
cdr3_length: 12
j_call: TRBJ1-6
cdr3_aa: ASTKQGFNSPLH

v_call: TRBV29-1
cdr3_length: 12
j_call: TRBJ2-3
cdr3_aa: SVSGGASTDTQY

v_call: TRBV14
cdr3_length: 12
j_call: TRBJ2-3
cdr3_aa: ASSQDVFPDTQY

v_call: TRBV7-2
cdr3_length: 14
j_call: TRBJ2-1
cdr3_aa: ASSPITGSIYNEQF

v_call: TRBV6-1
cdr3_length: 12
j_call: TRBJ2-4
cdr3_aa: ASILQGTQNIQY